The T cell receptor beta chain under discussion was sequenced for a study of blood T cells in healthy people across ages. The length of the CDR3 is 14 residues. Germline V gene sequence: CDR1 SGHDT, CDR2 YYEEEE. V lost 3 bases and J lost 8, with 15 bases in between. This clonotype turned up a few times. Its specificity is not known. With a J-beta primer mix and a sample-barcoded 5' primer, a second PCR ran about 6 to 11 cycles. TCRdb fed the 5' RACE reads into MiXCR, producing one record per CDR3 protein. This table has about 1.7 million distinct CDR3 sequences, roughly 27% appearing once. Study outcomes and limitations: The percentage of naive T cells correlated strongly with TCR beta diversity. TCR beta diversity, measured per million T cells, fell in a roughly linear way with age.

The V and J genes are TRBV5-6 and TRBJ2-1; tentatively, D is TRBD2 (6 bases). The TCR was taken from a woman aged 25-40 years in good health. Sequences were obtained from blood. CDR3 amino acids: CASSSLGGRDEQFF. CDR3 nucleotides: TGTGCCAGCAGCTCTCTGGGAGGTAGGGATGAGCAGTTCTTC. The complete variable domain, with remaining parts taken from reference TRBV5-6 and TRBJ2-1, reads DAGVTQSPTHLIKTRGQQVTLRCSPKSGHDTVSWYQQALGQGPQFIFQYYEEEERQRGNFPDRFSGHQFPNYSSELNVNALLLGDSALYLCASSSLGGRDEQFFGPGTRLTVL.